These 21 T cell receptor beta chains were sequenced from one sample in a study of T cells in women clearing cervical HPV infection. Generated by immunoSEQ multiplex PCR, the TCRdb table keeps only in-frame clones and is missing some. This sample's clone table lists about 39,000 clones. The source material was blood buffy coat. These receptors all stem from a woman between 18 and 75 years old with a cervical HPV16 infection that either progressed to CIN3+ or cleared (not recorded which).

A remark on this clone: The read falls 3 residues short of the CDR3 end, and the missing part is taken from the germline J gene. The chain employs TRBV10-3 and TRBJ2-5; 10 nucleotides align to TRBD1. The length of the CDR3 is 15 residues. V trimming: 2 bases; J trimming: 5 bases; junction bases outside the gene matches: 5. Germline assignment: CDR1 ENHRY and CDR2 SYGVKD. The CDR3 loop is CAISEVTGGGETQYF. The sequenced CDR3 bases are TGTGCCATCAGTGAGGTGACAGGGGGCGGCGAGACC.

Notes on this clone: The CDR3 end lies 3 residues beyond the end of the read and is filled in from the germline J gene. This chain uses TRBV7-2 with TRBJ2-7; D gene uncertain. V lost 5 bases and J lost 2, with 10 bases in between. The CDR3 has 13 amino acids. Germline assignment: CDR1 SGHTA and CDR2 FQGNSA. The CDR3 loop is CASSLRDTYEQYF. The DNA read from the CDR3 is TGTGCCAGCAGCCTCAGAGATACCTACGAG. Using reference TRBV7-2 and TRBJ2-7 for the parts outside the CDR3, the full variable domain is GAGVSQSPSNKVTEKGKDVELRCDPISGHTALYWYRQSLGQGLEFLIYFQGNSAPDKSGLPSDRFSAERTGGSVSTLTIQRTQQEDSAVYLCASSLRDTYEQYFGPGTRLTVT.

Concerning this clone itself: The DNA ends 3 residues before the CDR3 does, and the rest of the CDR3 is filled in from the germline J gene. This sequence joins TRBV6-1 and TRBJ2-3; 10 bases are a match to TRBD1. The germline V gene encodes CDR1 MNHNS and CDR2 SASEGT. This CDR3 has 14 amino acids. The CDR3 DNA, read in part, is TGTGCCAGCAGTGTGACAGGGGGCAATCAGCCG. Encoded protein: CASSVTGGNQP. The CDR3 in full is CASSVTGGNQPQYF.

In the case of this clone: The read ends 3 residues before the CDR3 terminus; that terminus is restored from the germline J gene. The rearrangement joins TRBV19 to TRBJ1-1; TRBD1 is a possible D gene (5 bases). CDR1 and CDR2 from the germline V gene are LNHDA and SQIVND (reference sequence). The germline V and J ends were trimmed by 5 bases and 2 bases, with 9 bases remaining between them. The CDR3 is made up of 13 amino acids. CDR3 bases read: TGTGCCAGTAGTGTGACAGTTAACACTGAA. It codes for CASSVTVNTE. The CDR3 in its entirety is CASSVTVNTEAFF.

Of note for this clone: Sequencing ends 3 residues short of the CDR3 end; the germline J gene provides the rest. J is TRBJ1-6 and V is TRBV2; D is unclear. The CDR3 is 16 residues long. Germline V gene data show CDR1 as SNHLY and CDR2 as FYNNEI. Trimming cost V 7 bases and J 7 bases, with 20 bases left between them. The CDR3 is CASTRGLTRSNSPLHF. The covered CDR3 bases are TGTGCCAGCACTCGTGGTCTCACCAGGTCAAATTCACCC.

Turning to this clone: The read is 3 residues too short to cover the CDR3 end, so that end is filled in from the germline J gene. J is TRBJ2-1 and V is TRBV6-4, with 7 bases that match TRBD2. Germline V gene data show CDR1 as MRHNA and CDR2 as SNTAGT. J was trimmed by 2 bases and V by 6 bases; bases with no gene match: 16. CDR3 size: 18 residues. The CDR3 here is CASRDDFRTSDTYNEQFF. CDR3 DNA (partial): TGTGCCAGCAGGGACGACTTCCGCACTAGCGACACCTACAATGAG.

With respect to this clone: With the read ending 3 residues before the CDR3 end, the germline J gene is used to fill in that end. This rearrangement joins TRBV19 to TRBJ1-5; D ambiguous. Germline V gene sequence: CDR1 LNHDA, CDR2 SQIVND (reference sequence). This CDR3 has 13 residues. Trimming removed 3 bases from V and 4 bases from J, with 7 bases in between. CDR3 bases read: TGTGCCAGTAGTATGACGGGGAATCAGCCC. It encodes CASSMTGNQP. The entire CDR3 sequence reads CASSMTGNQPQHF.

Frequency places this clone as medium-sized (0.01 to 0.1%). The read is 3 residues too short to cover the CDR3 end, so that end is filled in from the germline J gene. Other DNA variants within this sample encode the same CDR3. The rearrangement joins TRBV19 to TRBJ1-1, with a possible D match to TRBD1 (6 bases). The V gene's germline CDR1 is LNHDA and CDR2 SQIVND (reference sequence). V lost 1 base and J 5 bases, leaving 8 bases between the germline ends. This CDR3 has 13 residues. The sequenced part of the CDR3 DNA is TGTGCCAGTAGTATAGGGACAGCGACTGAA. It translates to CASSIGTATE. The whole CDR3 sequence is CASSIGTATEAFF.

The part of the CDR3 DNA that was read is TGTGCCAGCAGCTTGGTAGATCTCGGTGAA. It specifies CASSLVDLGE. The full CDR3 is CASSLVDLGEAFF. The V gene is TRBV5-5, the J gene TRBJ1-1; no clear D. The read comes to an end 3 residues before the CDR3 does, leaving the germline J gene to fill in the end. The CDR3 is 13 residues long. Germline loops: CDR1 SGHKS, CDR2 YYEKEE (reference sequence). Trimming pared 0 bases from V and 7 bases from J, leaving 10 bases between.

About this clone itself: The read falls 3 residues short of the CDR3 end, and the missing part is taken from the germline J gene. The chain carries TRBV19 and TRBJ2-4; a possible D gene is TRBD2 (5 bases). Looked up from germline, CDR1 is LNHDA and CDR2 is SQIVND (reference sequence). This CDR3 spans 13 amino acids. The CDR3: CASSIEGNQPQYF. The sequenced part of the CDR3 DNA is TGTGCCAGTAGTATTGAGGGCAATCAGCCT.

CDR3 DNA (partial): TGCAGCGTTGTGATCCAGATCAATGAG. This translates into CSVVIQINE. The entire CDR3 is CSVVIQINEQFF. This chain links TRBV29-1 with TRBJ2-1; D gene uncertain. The read ends 3 residues early relative to the CDR3; the germline J gene fills the gap. Deletions cut 4 bases from V and 6 bases from J, with 10 bases between. This CDR3 contains 12 residues. Germline CDR1 and CDR2: SQVTM and ANQGSEA.

A word on this clone: The CDR3 is cut off 3 residues early in the read; its end comes from the germline J gene. Other DNA sequences in the sample encode the same CDR3. The J gene is TRBJ1-3, the V gene TRBV19; tentatively, D is TRBD1 (5 bases). The CDR3 is 17 amino acids. The germline V gene encodes CDR1 LNHDA and CDR2 SQIVND (reference sequence). The V end lost 9 bases, the J end lost 0 bases, and 21 bases lay between the germline ends. The sequenced part of the CDR3 DNA is TGTGCCAGCGGATACAGACGGACACAGAGCTCTGGAAACACC. Amino acids: CASGYRRTQSSGNT. The complete CDR3 protein is CASGYRRTQSSGNTIYF.

Of note for this clone: The read finishes 3 residues shy of the CDR3 end, and the germline J gene is used to complete it. This chain joins TRBV19 and TRBJ2-3; the match to TRBD2 covers 15 bases. Germline lookup yields CDR1 LNHDA and CDR2 SQIVND (reference sequence). The CDR3 contains 16 residues. The DNA read from the CDR3 is TGTGCCAGTAGTAGACGGACTAGCGGGAGGGAAGAGACG. Translating it yields CASSRRTSGREET. The whole CDR3 sequence reads CASSRRTSGREETQYF.

As for this clone: The read ends 3 residues shy of where the CDR3 ends; the end is completed using the germline J gene. V and J are TRBV10-3 and TRBJ1-3; no reliable D call. The ends were cut back, 3 bases at V and 2 bases at J, with 17 bases in the middle. The V gene's germline CDR1 is ENHRY and CDR2 SYGVKD. CDR3 length equals 17 residues. Partial CDR3 DNA: TGTGCCATCAGTGAAATCCTTGCGATTGCTGCTGGAAACACC. It translates to CAISEILAIAAGNT. The entire CDR3 is CAISEILAIAAGNTIYF.

On this clone itself: The CDR3 extends 3 residues past the end of the read, so its final part is completed from the germline J gene. This chain uses TRBV7-7 with TRBJ2-3; 9 nucleotides align to TRBD2. CDR3 size: 15 residues. V shed 5 bases and J 3 bases; nucleotides not matched to a gene: 6. CDR1 is SSHAT and CDR2 is FNYEAQ in the germline V gene (reference sequence). The CDR3 loop is CASSRGSGGTDTQYF. The part of the CDR3 DNA that was read is TGTGCCAGCAGCCGCGGGAGCGGGGGGACAGATACG.

As to this clone: The sequence runs out 3 residues before the end of the CDR3; the remainder is reconstructed from the germline J gene. V usage is TRBV19 and J usage is TRBJ1-1; D may be TRBD1 (5 bases). CDR1 is LNHDA, CDR2 SQIVND, per germline (reference sequence). The CDR3 totals 15 residues. The V end lost 0 bases, the J end lost 5 bases, and 13 bases lay between the germline ends. CDR3 sequence: CASSIEEGLTTEAFF. CDR3 DNA, as far as it was read: TGTGCCAGTAGTATAGAGGAGGGGCTAACGACTGAA. Complete variable domain (other parts from reference TRBV19 and TRBJ1-1): DGGITQSPKYLFRKEGQNVTLSCEQNLNHDAMYWYRQDPGQGLRLIYYSQIVNDFQKGDIAEGYSVSREKKESFPLTVTSAQKNPTAFYLCASSIEEGLTTEAFFGQGTRLTVV.

Points on this clone: The read comes to an end 3 residues before the CDR3 does, leaving the germline J gene to fill in the end. V gene TRBV5-1 combines with J gene TRBJ1-5; no firm D call. The CDR3 loop spans 9 amino acids. CDR1 and CDR2 (germline): SGHRS, YFSETQ. Trimming removed 8 bases at V and 7 bases at J, with 4 bases between. Partial CDR3 DNA: TGCGCCAGAGGGCAGCCC. This sequence encodes CARGQP. The entire CDR3 reads CARGQPQHF.

Concerning this clone itself: The read terminates 3 residues before the CDR3 end, so the remaining end is supplied by the germline J gene. The V call is TRBV2, the J call TRBJ1-2; possibly TRBD1 for D (5 bases). This CDR3 comprises 11 residues. The germline V gene has CDR1 SNHLY and CDR2 FYNNEI. CDR3 DNA (partial): TGTGCCAGCAGGGCGGGGGGAGAC. Translating gives CASRAGGD. The CDR3 in its entirety is CASRAGGDYTF. Drawing the rest from reference TRBV2 and TRBJ1-2, the complete variable domain is EPEVTQTPSHQVTQMGQEVILRCVPISNHLYFYWYRQILGQKVEFLVSFYNNEISEKSEIFDDQFSVERPDGSNFTLKIRSTKLEDSAMYFCASRAGGDYTFGSGTRLTVV.

Of note for this clone: One junction end disagrees with the germline gene, perhaps due to a read error. The read terminates 3 residues ahead of where the CDR3 ends, so the germline J gene completes it. The J gene is TRBJ2-1, the V gene TRBV7-3; TRBD2 aligns across 8 bases. Per germline, CDR1 SGHTA and CDR2 FQGTGA. The CDR3 totals 15 residues. The CDR3 bases that were read are TGTCCCAGCAGTTTATTAGCGGGAACCTACAATGAG. This codes for CPSSLLAGTYNE. In full, the CDR3 reads CPSSLLAGTYNEQFF.

A remark on this clone: The read ends 3 residues shy of where the CDR3 ends; the end is completed using the germline J gene. At the DNA level, this CDR3 is encoded by other sequences in the same sample as well. The rearrangement uses TRBV7-6 and TRBJ1-3; D ambiguous. The CDR3 has 16 amino acids. CDR1 is SGHVS and CDR2 is FNYEAQ in the germline V gene. The V end was cut by 5 bases, the J end by 0 bases, with 14 bases between. The CDR3 reads CASSEVPGSSGNTIYF. The DNA read from the CDR3 is TGTGCCAGCAGCGAAGTACCGGGGAGCTCTGGAAACACC. Combining the CDR3 with reference TRBV7-6 and TRBJ1-3 gives the whole variable domain GAGVSQSPRYKVTKRGQDVALRCDPISGHVSLYWYRQALGQGPEFLTYFNYEAQQDKSGLPNDRFSAERPEGSISTLTIQRTEQRDSAMYRCASSEVPGSSGNTIYFGEGSWLTVV.

On this clone: Read sequence stops 3 residues before the CDR3 end, and the germline J gene provides the missing end. The chain uses TRBV19 and TRBJ1-2, with D possibly TRBD1 on 5 matching bases. The length of the CDR3 is 14 residues. CDR1 is LNHDA and CDR2 is SQIVND in the germline V gene (reference sequence). The CDR3 bases that were read are TGTGCCAGTAGTATAAGGGCCGGGGGTGACGGC. Protein product: CASSIRAGGDG. The CDR3 as a whole reads CASSIRAGGDGYTF.